The clone carrying this TCR gamma chain is labeled medium-sized. The data are from a study of gamma-delta T cells after stem cell transplantation. TCRdb used CATT to re-call clones from the RT-PCR reads. The repertoire consists of about 1,800 gamma-chain clones, with roughly 2% occurring once and the leading ten covering about 40%. This CDR3 is 18 amino acids long. Germline V gene sequence: CDR1 GITISATS, CDR2 ISYDGTV (reference sequence). Trimming cost V 0 bases and J 7 bases; bases outside gene matches: 9. The clonotype originates from a human donor. It is not recorded whose cells these are; they may come from a transplant donor. The sequencing sample was made of gamma-delta T cells. The V gene is TRGV9, the J gene TRGJP. This CDR3 is CALWEVVAGELGKKIKVF. The CDR3 DNA follows: TGTGCCTTGTGGGAGGTGGTTGCGGGGGAGTTGGGCAAAAAAATCAAGGTATTT.